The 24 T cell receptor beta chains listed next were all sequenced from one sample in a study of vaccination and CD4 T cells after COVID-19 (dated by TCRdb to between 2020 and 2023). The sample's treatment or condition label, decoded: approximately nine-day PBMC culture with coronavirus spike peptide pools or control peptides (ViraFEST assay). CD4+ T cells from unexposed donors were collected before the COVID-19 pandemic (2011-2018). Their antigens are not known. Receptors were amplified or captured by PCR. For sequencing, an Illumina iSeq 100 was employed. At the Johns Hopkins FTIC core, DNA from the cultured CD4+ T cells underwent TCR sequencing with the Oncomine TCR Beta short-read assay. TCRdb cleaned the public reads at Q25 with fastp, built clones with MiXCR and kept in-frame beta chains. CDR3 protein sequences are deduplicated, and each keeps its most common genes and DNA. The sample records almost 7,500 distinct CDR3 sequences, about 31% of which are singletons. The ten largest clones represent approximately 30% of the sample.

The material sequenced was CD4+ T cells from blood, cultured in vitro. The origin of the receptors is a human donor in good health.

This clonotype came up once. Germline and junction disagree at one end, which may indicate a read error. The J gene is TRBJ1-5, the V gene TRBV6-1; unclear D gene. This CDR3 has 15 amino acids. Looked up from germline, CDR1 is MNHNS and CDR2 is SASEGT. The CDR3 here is CAGSLSVGNNQPQHF. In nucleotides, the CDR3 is TGTGCCGGCAGTCTGTCGGTTGGGAACAATCAGCCCCAGCATTTT.

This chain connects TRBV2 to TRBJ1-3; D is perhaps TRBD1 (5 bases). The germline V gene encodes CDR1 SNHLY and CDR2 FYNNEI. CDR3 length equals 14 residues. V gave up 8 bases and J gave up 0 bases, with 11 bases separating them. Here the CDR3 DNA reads TGTGCCAGCGGGGCTGAGCGCTCTGGAAACACCATATATTTT. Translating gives CASGAERSGNTIYF. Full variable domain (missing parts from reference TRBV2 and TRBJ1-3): EPEVTQTPSHQVTQMGQEVILRCVPISNHLYFYWYRQILGQKVEFLVSFYNNEISEKSEIFDDQFSVERPDGSNFTLKIRSTKLEDSAMYFCASGAERSGNTIYFGEGSWLTVV.

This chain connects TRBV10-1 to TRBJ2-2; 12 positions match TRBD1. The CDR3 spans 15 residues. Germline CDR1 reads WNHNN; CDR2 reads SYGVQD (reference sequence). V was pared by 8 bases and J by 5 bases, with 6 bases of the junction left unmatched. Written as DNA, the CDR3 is TGCGCCAGCGCAACGGGACAGGGGGCAACCGGGGAGCTGTTTTTT. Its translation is CASATGQGATGELFF.

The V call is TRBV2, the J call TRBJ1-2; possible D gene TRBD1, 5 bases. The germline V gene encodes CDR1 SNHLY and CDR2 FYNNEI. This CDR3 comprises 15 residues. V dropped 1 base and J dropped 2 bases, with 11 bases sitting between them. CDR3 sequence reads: CASSEVGADNYGYTF. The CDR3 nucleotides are TGTGCCAGCAGTGAAGTCGGGGCAGACAACTATGGCTACACCTTC. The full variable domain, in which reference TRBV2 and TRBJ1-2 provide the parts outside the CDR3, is EPEVTQTPSHQVTQMGQEVILRCVPISNHLYFYWYRQILGQKVEFLVSFYNNEISEKSEIFDDQFSVERPDGSNFTLKIRSTKLEDSAMYFCASSEVGADNYGYTFGSGTRLTVV.

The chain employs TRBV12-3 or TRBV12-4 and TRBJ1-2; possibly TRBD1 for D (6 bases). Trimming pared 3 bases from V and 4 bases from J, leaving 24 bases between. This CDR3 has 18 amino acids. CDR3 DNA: TGTGCCAGCAGTTTTGTCCCTGGGACACGGACAACCACCTATGGCTACACCTTC. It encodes CASSFVPGTRTTTYGYTF.

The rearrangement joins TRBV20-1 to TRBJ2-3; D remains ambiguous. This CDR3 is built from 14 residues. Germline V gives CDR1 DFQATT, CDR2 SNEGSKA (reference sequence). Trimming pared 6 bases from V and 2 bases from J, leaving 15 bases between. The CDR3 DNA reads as TGCAGTGCCAGTACCTTGCCTATCACAGATACGCAGTATTTT. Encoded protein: CSASTLPITDTQYF.

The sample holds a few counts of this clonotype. DNA for the CDR3: TGTGCCAGCCAGACCGGGACAGGGTACGGCTACACCTTC. Its protein is CASQTGTGYGYTF. This chain connects TRBV27 to TRBJ1-2; 9 bases are shared with TRBD1. CDR1 and CDR2 from the germline V gene are MNHEY and SMNVEV (reference sequence). This CDR3 contains 13 residues. Trimming took 8 bases from V and 8 from J; bases not matched to a gene: 9.

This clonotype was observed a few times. For the CDR3, the DNA is TGTGCCAGCAGTTTGGAGGTATGGAATAATTCACCCCTCCACTTT. Its translation: CASSLEVWNNSPLHF. V gene TRBV28 combines with J gene TRBJ1-6; D is undetermined. The germline gives CDR1 MDHEN, CDR2 SYDVKM. This CDR3 has 15 residues. V gave up 3 bases and J gave up 5 bases, with 11 bases separating them.

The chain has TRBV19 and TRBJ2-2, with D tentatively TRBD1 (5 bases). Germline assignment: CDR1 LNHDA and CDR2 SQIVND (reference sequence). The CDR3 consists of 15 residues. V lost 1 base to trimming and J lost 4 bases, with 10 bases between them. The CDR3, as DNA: TGTGCCAGTAGTATAGGGCAGGGAAGCACCGGGGAGCTGTTTTTT. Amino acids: CASSIGQGSTGELFF.

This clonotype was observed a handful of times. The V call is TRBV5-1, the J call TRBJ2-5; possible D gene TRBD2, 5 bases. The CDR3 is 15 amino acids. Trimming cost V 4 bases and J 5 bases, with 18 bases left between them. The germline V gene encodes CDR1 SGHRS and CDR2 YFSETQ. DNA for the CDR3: TGCGCCAGCAGCGCAAGTACTAGGGTTGGGGAGACCCAGTACTTC. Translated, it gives CASSASTRVGETQYF. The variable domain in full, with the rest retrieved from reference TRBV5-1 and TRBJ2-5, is KAGVTQTPRYLIKTRGQQVTLSCSPISGHRSVSWYQQTPGQGLQFLFEYFSETQRNKGNFPGRFSGRQFSNSRSEMNVSTLELGDSALYLCASSASTRVGETQYFGPGTRLLVL.

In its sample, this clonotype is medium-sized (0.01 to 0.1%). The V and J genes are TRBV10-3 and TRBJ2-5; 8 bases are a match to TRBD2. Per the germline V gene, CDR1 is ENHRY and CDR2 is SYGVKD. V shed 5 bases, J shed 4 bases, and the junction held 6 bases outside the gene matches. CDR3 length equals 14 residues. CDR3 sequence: CAISSGGAAETQYF. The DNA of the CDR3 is TGTGCCATCAGTTCCGGGGGGGCCGCAGAGACCCAGTACTTC.

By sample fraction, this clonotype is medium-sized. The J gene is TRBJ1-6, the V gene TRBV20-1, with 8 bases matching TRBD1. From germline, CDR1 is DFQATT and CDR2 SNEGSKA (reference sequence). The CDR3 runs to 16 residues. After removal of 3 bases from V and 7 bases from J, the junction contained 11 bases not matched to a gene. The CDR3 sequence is CSARNERTGSNSPLHF. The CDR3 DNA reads TGCAGTGCTAGGAATGAACGGACAGGGTCAAATTCACCCCTCCACTTT.

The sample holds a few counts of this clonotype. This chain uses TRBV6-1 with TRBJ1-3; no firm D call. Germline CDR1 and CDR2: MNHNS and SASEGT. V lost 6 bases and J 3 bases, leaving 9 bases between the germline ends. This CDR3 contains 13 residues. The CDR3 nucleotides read TGTGCCAGCAGCACCAGTATTGGAAACACCATATATTTT. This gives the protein CASSTSIGNTIYF.

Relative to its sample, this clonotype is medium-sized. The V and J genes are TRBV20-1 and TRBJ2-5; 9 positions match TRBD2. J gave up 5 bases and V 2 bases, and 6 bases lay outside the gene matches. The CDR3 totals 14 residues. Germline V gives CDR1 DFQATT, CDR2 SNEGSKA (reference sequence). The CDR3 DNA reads TGCAGTGCTAGACAAGCGGGGGGTAAGGAGACCCAGTACTTC. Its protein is CSARQAGGKETQYF.

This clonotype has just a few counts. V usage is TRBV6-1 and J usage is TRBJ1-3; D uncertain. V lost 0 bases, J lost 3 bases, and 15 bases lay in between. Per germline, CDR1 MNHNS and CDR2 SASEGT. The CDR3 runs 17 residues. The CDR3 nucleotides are TGTGCCAGCAGTGAAGCGGTTCCCCGAGGAGGTGGAAACACCATATATTTT. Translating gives CASSEAVPRGGGNTIYF.

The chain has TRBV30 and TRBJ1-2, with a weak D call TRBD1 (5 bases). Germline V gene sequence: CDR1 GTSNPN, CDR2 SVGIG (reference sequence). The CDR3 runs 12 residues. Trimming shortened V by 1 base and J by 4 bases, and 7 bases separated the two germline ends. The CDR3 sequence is CAWSGGGYGYTF. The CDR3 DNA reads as TGTGCCTGGAGTGGCGGGGGCTATGGCTACACCTTC.

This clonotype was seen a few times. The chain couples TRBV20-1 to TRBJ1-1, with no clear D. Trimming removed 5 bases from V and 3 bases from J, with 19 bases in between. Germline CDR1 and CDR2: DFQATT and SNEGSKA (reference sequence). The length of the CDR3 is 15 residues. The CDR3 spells CSAPNTPFRYTEAFF. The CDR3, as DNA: TGCAGTGCTCCGAATACCCCATTTAGGTACACTGAAGCTTTCTTT.

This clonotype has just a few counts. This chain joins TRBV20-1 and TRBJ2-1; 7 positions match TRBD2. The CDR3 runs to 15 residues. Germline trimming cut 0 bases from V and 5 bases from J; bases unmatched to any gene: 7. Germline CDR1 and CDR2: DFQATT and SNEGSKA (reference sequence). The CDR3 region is CSARDPAGFHNEQFF. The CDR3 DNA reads TGCAGTGCTAGAGATCCAGCGGGGTTTCACAATGAGCAGTTCTTC.

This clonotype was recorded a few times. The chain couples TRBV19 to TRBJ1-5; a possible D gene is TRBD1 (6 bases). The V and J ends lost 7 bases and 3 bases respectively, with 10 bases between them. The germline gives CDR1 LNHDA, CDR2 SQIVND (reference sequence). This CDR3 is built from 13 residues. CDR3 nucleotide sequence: TGTGCCAGTACCGACAGGAACAATCAGCCCCAGCATTTT. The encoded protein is CASTDRNNQPQHF.

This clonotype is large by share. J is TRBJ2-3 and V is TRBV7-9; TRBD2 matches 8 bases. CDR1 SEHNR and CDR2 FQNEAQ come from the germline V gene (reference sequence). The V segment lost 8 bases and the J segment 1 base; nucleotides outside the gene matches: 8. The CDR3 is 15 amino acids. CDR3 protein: CASGGEAGGTDTQYF. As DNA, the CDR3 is TGTGCCAGCGGGGGAGAAGCGGGGGGCACAGATACGCAGTATTTT. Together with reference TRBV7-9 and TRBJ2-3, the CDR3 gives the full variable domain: DTGVSQNPRHKITKRGQNVTFRCDPISEHNRLYWYRQTLGQGPEFLTYFQNEAQLEKSRLLSDRFSAERPKGSFSTLEIQRTEQGDSAMYLCASGGEAGGTDTQYFGPGTRLTVL.

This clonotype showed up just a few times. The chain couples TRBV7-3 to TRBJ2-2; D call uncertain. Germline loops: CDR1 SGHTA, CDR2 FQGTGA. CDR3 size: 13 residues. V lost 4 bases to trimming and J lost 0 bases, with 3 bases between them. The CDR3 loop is CASSSPNTGELFF. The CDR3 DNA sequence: TGTGCCAGCAGCTCCCCGAACACCGGGGAGCTGTTTTTT.

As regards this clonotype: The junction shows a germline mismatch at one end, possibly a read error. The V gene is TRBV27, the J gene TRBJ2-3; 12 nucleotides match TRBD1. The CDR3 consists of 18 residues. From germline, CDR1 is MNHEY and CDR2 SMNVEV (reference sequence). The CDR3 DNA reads TGTACCAGCAGTTTTTTGGGGACAGGGGGCGGGGGCACAGATACGCAGTATTTT. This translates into CTSSFLGTGGGGTDTQYF.

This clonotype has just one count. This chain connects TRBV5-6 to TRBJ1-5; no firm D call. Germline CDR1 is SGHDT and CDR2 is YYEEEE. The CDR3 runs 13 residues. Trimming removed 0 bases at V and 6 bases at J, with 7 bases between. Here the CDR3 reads CASSLGGSQPQHF. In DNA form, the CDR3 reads TGTGCCAGCAGCTTGGGAGGGAGTCAGCCCCAGCATTTT.

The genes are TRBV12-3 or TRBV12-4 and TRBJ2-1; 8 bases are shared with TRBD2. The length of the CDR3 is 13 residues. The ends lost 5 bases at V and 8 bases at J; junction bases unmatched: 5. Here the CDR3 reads CASSLTSGYEQFF. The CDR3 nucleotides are TGTGCCAGCAGTCTAACTAGCGGCTATGAGCAGTTCTTC.